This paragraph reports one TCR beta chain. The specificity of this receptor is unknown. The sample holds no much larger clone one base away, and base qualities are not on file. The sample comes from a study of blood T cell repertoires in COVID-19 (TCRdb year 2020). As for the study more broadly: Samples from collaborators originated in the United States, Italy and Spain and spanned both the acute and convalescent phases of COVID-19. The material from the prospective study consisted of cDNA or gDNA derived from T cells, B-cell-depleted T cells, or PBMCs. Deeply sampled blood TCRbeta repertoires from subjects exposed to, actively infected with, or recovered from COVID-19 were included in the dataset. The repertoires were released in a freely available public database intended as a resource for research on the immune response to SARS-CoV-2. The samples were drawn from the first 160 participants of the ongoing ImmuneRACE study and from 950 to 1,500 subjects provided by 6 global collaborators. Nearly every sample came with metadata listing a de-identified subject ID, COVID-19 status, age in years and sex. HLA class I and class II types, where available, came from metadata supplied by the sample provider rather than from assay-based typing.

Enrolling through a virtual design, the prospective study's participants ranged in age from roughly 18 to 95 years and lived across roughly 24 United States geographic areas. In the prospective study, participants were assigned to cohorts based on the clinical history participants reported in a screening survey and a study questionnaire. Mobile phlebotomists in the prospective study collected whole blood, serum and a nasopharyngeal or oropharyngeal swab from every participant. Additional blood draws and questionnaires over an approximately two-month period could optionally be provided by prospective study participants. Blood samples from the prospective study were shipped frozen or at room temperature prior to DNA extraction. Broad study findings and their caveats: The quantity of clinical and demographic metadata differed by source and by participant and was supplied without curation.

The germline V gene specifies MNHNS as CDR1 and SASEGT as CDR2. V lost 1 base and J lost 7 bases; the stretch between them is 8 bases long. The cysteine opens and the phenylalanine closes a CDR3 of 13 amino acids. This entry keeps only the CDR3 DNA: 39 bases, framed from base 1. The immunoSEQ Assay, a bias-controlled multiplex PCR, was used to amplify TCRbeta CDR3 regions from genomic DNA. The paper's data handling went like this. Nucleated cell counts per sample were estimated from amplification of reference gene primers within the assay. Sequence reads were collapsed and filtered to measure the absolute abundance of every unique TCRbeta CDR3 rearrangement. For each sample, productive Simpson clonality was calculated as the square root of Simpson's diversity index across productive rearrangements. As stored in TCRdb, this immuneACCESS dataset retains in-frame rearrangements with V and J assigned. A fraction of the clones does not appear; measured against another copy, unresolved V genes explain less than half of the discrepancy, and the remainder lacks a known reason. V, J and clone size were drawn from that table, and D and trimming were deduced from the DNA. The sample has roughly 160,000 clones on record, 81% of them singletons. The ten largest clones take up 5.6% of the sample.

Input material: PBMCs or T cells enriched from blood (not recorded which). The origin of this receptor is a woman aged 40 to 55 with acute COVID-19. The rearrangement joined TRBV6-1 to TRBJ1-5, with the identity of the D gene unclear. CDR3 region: CASSEDNRQPQHF. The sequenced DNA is TGTGCCAGCAGTGAAGATAATAGACAGCCCCAGCATTTT.